These T cell receptor beta chains were read from a single sample in a study of CXCR3-negative and CXCR3-positive naive CD8 T cells. TCRdb reprocessed the 5' RACE reads; each CDR3 protein has one entry and no DNA is given. This sample's table has about 5,700 distinct CDR3 sequences. Sequencing input: naive CXCR3+ CD8+ T cells from blood. Receptors originate from a human donor in good health. Some clones in this sample may be carry-over from other donors' samples. The CDR3 runs from the conserved cysteine through the conserved F or W. Fields, in order: V gene, clone size, J gene, CDR3 protein. Clone size, where shown, is once, few, many, or a class for clones that have expanded.

>TRBV29-1|-|TRBJ1-1
CSVTIGGNTEAFF
>TRBV20-1|-|TRBJ2-1
CSARDARYIHEQFF
>TRBV28|-|TRBJ2-5
CASRRRLAGIIAKETQYF
>TRBV25-1|medium-sized|TRBJ1-6
CASSVRDRDSPLHF
>TRBV18|-|TRBJ1-1
CASSPGTGEAFF
>TRBV2|medium-sized|TRBJ2-5
CASRREPGLEEETQYF
>TRBV5-1|-|TRBJ2-3
CASSLEPGQGIPDTQYF
>TRBV10-1|-|TRBJ1-1
CASSESGHIGHKAFF
>TRBV10-3|medium-sized|TRBJ2-3
CAISESWQMETDTQYF
>TRBV11-1|-|TRBJ1-6
CASSLYSVVYNSPLHF
>TRBV13|-|TRBJ2-7
CASSQGLAGVWEQYF
>TRBV2|medium-sized|TRBJ1-1
CASSDGGIRTEAFF
>TRBV29-1|-|TRBJ2-1
CSVEGLAGLNEQFF
>TRBV29-1|medium-sized|TRBJ2-1
CSVERRNPSFYNEQFF
>TRBV13|medium-sized|TRBJ2-1
CASSFRGGNEQFF